These 7 T cell receptor beta chains were all obtained from the same sample, sequenced in a study of molecular identifiers for immune sequencing clone quantification. TCRdb re-called the PCR reads through MiXCR, storing one row per CDR3 protein. The sample holds over 50,000 distinct CDR3 sequences, roughly a third seen once. The specimen was naive CD8+ T cells from blood, with Jurkat cell RNA spiked in. Subset denoted: FACS-sorted CD8+CD4-CCR7+CD45RA+ naive T cells. These receptors were taken from a human donor in good health. Some libraries in this study had Jurkat cell RNA spiked in.

In this sample, this clonotype turned up a few times. The chain joins TRBV20-1 to TRBJ2-3, with D possibly being TRBD1 (6 bases). The CDR3 has 16 residues. Trimming left V 1 base short and J 0 bases short, with 14 bases between. Germline-derived CDR1 and CDR2 are DFQATT and SNEGSKA (reference sequence). Written as DNA, the CDR3 is TGCAGTGCTAGAGGGGTGACAGGAGGAAGCACAGATACGCAGTATTTT. Translation: CSARGVTGGSTDTQYF.

The chain combines TRBV10-3 with TRBJ2-7; tentatively, D is TRBD1 or TRBD2 (5 bases each). CDR1 and CDR2 (germline): ENHRY, SYGVKD. V dropped 2 bases and J dropped 2 bases, with 10 bases sitting between them. This CDR3 has 14 residues. The CDR3 sequence: CAISEDRGAYEQYF. CDR3 bases: TGTGCCATCAGTGAGGATAGAGGGGCCTACGAGCAGTACTTC.

In this sample, this clonotype turned up many times. CDR3 protein: CASSEQGATDTQYF. The CDR3, as DNA: TGTGCCAGCAGCGAACAGGGGGCAACAGATACGCAGTATTTT. The V gene is TRBV21-1, the J gene TRBJ2-3; the D segment call TRBD1 is taken from the table without a DNA check. TRBV21-1 is a pseudogene locus. CDR3 length: 14 amino acids.

The gene calls are TRBV20-1 and TRBJ2-2; maybe TRBD1 (6 bases). The CDR3 totals 13 residues. Germline lookup yields CDR1 DFQATT and CDR2 SNEGSKA (reference sequence). V was shortened by 3 bases and J by 5 bases, with 10 bases between the two germline ends. The CDR3 DNA reads TGCAGTGCTAGGGACAGCGATACCGGGGAGCTGTTTTTT. This encodes CSARDSDTGELFF.

For this clonotype: Given a much more abundant clone one base away, this may be a read error. This chain uses TRBV29-1 with TRBJ2-2; possible D gene TRBD1, 6 bases. The germline gives CDR1 SQVTM, CDR2 ANQGSEA. This CDR3 has 15 residues. The CDR3, as DNA: TGCAGCGCCACCTCAGGGACATCGAACACCGGGGAGCTGATTTTT. It encodes CSATSGTSNTGELIF.

To note about this clonotype: No conserved phenylalanine or tryptophan is present at the end of the CDR3, so a read error is the likely explanation. The chain is built from TRBV7-2 and TRBJ2-7; TRBD2 aligns across 9 bases. Unmatched junction bases numbered 14, after V lost 3 bases and J lost 2 bases. The CDR3 has 18 residues. The germline gives CDR1 SGHTA, CDR2 FQGNSA. The CDR3 DNA follows: TGTGCCAGCAGCTTCGGATATAGCGGGAGAGAGGTCACCTACGAGCAGTACCTC. Its protein product is CASSFGYSGREVTYEQYL.

This chain joins TRBV6-5 and TRBJ2-3; possibly TRBD1 for D (5 bases). The CDR3 is made up of 13 amino acids. Per the germline V gene, CDR1 is MNHEY and CDR2 is SVGAGI. Trimming left V 2 bases short and J 9 bases short, with 12 bases between. The CDR3 sequence: CASSYGPRETQYF. In nucleotides, the CDR3 is TGTGCCAGCAGTTACGGGCCCAGGGAAACGCAGTATTTT.